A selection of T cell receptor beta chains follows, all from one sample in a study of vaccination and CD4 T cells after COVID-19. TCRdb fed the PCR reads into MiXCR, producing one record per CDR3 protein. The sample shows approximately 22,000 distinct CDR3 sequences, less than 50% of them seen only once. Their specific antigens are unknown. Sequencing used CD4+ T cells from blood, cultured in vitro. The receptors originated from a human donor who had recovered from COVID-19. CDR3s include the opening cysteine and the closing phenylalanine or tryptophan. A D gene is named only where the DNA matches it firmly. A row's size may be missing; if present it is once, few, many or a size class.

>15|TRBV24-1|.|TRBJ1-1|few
CATSDGGRGNTEAFF
TGTGCCACCAGTGATGGGGGCAGGGGGAACACTGAAGCTTTCTTT
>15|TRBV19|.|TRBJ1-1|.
CASSPSRVMNTEAFF
TGTGCCAGTAGTCCCTCCAGGGTCATGAACACTGAAGCTTTCTTT
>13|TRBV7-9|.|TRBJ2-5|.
CASSRNRGETQYF
TGTGCCAGCAGCCGAAATAGAGGGGAGACCCAGTACTTC
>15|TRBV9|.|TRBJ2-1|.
CASSVGGSRGVEQFF
TGTGCCAGCAGCGTCGGAGGGTCCAGGGGGGTTGAGCAGTTCTTC
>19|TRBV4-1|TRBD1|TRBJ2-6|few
CASSHSRDRVDSGANVLTF
TGCGCCAGCAGCCACTCCCGGGACAGGGTCGACTCTGGGGCCAACGTCCTGACTTTC
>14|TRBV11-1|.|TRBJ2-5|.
CASSLVGGQETQYF
TGTGCCAGCAGCTTGGTAGGAGGCCAAGAGACCCAGTACTTC
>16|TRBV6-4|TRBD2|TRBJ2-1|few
CASSRFSGSSYNEQFF
TGTGCCAGCAGTCGATTTAGCGGGAGCTCCTACAATGAGCAGTTCTTC
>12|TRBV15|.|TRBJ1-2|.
CATSGGNYGYTF
TGTGCCACCAGCGGAGGGAACTATGGCTACACCTTC
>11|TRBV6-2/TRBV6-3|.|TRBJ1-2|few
CATRIFWGYTF
TGTGCCACCAGGATATTCTGGGGCTACACCTTC
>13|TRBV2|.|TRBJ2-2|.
CASTRLVTGELFF
TGTGCCAGCACCCGTCTTGTCACCGGGGAGCTGTTTTTT
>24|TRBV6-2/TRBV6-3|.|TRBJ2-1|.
CASTNQTSMYLCASSFQDYNEQFF
.
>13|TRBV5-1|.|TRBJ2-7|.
CASSPQGLNEQYF
TGCGCCAGCAGCCCCCAGGGGTTGAACGAGCAGTACTTC
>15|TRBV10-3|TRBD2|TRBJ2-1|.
CAISGRLGVAGVLFF
TGTGCCATCAGTGGCAGGTTGGGGGTAGCGGGAGTTTTGTTCTTC
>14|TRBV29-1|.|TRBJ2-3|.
CSVEPSGQPDTQYF
TGCAGCGTTGAACCATCCGGACAGCCAGATACGCAGTATTTT
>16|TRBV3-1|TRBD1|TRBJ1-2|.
CASSQGGGQGADGYTF
TGTGCCAGCAGCCAAGGCGGGGGACAGGGGGCGGATGGCTACACCTTC
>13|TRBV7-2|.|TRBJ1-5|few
CASSFQSNQPQHF
TGTGCCAGCAGCTTTCAGAGCAATCAGCCCCAGCATTTT
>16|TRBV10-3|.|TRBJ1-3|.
CAISGQGGDSGNTIYF
TGTGCCATCAGTGGTCAAGGCGGAGACTCTGGAAACACCATATATTTT
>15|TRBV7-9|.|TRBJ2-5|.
CASSPTGGPKETQYF
TGTGCCAGCAGCCCCACCGGGGGGCCAAAAGAGACCCAGTACTTC
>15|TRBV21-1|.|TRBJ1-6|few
CASSKAVCSHSPLHF
TGTGCCAGCAGCAAAGCCGTATGTTCGCATTCACCCCTCCACTTT
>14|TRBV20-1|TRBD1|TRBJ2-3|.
CSAMDRGSTDTQYF
TGCAGTGCTATGGACAGGGGGAGCACAGATACGCAGTATTTT
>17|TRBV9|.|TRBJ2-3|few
CASSVSIVNSGTDTQYF
TGTGCCAGCAGCGTGTCGATCGTCAACTCGGGGACAGATACGCAGTATTTT
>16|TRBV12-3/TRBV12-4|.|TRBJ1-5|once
CASSRRGGISNQPQHF
TGTGCCAGCAGTCGCCGGGGAGGTATTAGCAATCAGCCCCAGCATTTT
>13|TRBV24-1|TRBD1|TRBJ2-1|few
CATRGTGVHEQFF
TGTGCCACCAGGGGGACAGGGGTGCATGAGCAGTTCTTC
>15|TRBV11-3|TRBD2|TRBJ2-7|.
CASSPMAGASYEQYF
TGTGCCAGCAGTCCCATGGCGGGAGCGTCCTACGAGCAGTACTTC
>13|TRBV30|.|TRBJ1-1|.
CAWSGQAGTEAFF
TGTGCCTGGAGTGGGCAGGCGGGCACTGAAGCTTTCTTT
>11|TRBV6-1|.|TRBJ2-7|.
CASTNSYEQYF
TGTGCCAGCACTAATAGTTACGAGCAGTACTTC
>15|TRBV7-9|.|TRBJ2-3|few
CASSLYRLSTDTQYF
TGTGCCAGCAGCCTTTATCGGTTGAGCACAGATACGCAGTATTTT
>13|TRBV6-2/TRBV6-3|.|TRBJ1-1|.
CASSYSGTYEAFF
TGTGCCAGCAGTTACTCCGGGACATATGAAGCTTTCTTT
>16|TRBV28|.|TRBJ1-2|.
CASSLGALSSNYGYTF
TGTGCCAGCAGTTTGGGGGCCCTTTCCTCTAACTATGGCTACACCTTC
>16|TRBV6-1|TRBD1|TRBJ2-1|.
CASSGVHNRGSNEQFF
TGTGCCAGCAGTGGGGTCCACAACAGGGGGAGTAATGAGCAGTTCTTC
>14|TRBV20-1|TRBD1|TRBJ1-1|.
CSARQGVLNTEAFF
TGCAGTGCTCGACAGGGGGTCCTCAACACTGAAGCTTTCTTT
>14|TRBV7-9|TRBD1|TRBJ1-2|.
CASSPGQHDYGYTF
TGTGCCAGCAGCCCGGGACAGCACGACTATGGCTACACCTTC
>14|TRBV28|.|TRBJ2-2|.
CASRAGGDTGELFF
TGTGCCAGCAGAGCTGGAGGAGACACCGGGGAGCTGTTTTTT
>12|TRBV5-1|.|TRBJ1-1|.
CASSFSNTEAFF
TGCGCCAGCAGCTTCTCGAACACTGAAGCTTTCTTT
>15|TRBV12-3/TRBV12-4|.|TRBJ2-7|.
CASSSGLLSSYEQYF
TGTGCCAGCAGTTCGGGACTTCTTAGCTCCTACGAGCAGTACTTC
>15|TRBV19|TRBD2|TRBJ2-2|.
CASRPAGGNTGELFF
TGTGCCAGTAGACCAGCGGGAGGGAACACCGGGGAGCTGTTTTTT
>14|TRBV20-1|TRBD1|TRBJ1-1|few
CSAFVPGGATEAFF
TGCAGTGCTTTCGTTCCAGGGGGCGCGACTGAAGCTTTCTTT
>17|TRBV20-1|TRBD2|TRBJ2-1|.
CSAGTSGSLSSYNEQFF
TGCAGTGCTGGGACTAGCGGGAGCCTCAGCTCCTACAATGAGCAGTTCTTC
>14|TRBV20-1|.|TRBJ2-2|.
CSARPSANTGELFF
TGCAGTGCTAGACCTAGTGCGAACACCGGGGAGCTGTTTTTT
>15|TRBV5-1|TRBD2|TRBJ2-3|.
CASSLGGRATDTQYF
TGCGCCAGCAGCTTGGGCGGGAGGGCGACAGATACGCAGTATTTT